A selection of T cell receptor beta chains follows, all from one sample in a study of blood T cells in healthy people across ages. TCRdb analysed the 5' RACE reads with MiXCR anew, one entry per CDR3 protein. The sample consists of 780,000 or so distinct CDR3 sequences, about 55% of them appearing once. The specimen was blood. The receptors stem from a man older than 75 in good health. The CDR3 runs from the conserved cysteine through the conserved F or W. Only part of the rows carry a size: once, few, many, or a class if the clone is expanded.

. TRBV10-1 few CASRALAGASSGSYEQYF
TRBJ1-4 TRBV21-1 . CASSKVREKLFF
TRBJ1-5 TRBV6-1 . CASSSGDSLNQPQHF
TRBJ1-2 TRBV20-1 . CSARVGGGSYGYTF
TRBJ1-4 TRBV6-1 . CASSAQGAGISNEKLFF
TRBJ1-1 TRBV20-1 few CSARGGGTEAFF
. TRBV7-6 . CASSLAVNGVTQYF
TRBJ2-1 TRBV5-1 . CASSPDQYHNEQFF
TRBJ2-5 TRBV20-1 . CRAIRRDRGWVGTQYF
TRBJ2-3 TRBV27 . CASSQSTRKVGADTQYF
TRBJ2-1 TRBV11-3 . CASSTKWDEQFF
TRBJ2-3 TRBV21-1 . CASSKYEVADTQYF
TRBJ2-1 TRBV29-1 few CSVDNRVGNEQFF
TRBJ1-2 TRBV29-1 . CSVVLTDNYGYTF
. TRBV5-1 . CASSSRGTGKTQYF
TRBJ2-5 TRBV13 . CASRSSGRSKTQYF
TRBJ2-1 TRBV28 once CASRPWRTAGAPSSYNEQFF
TRBJ2-5 TRBV12-3/TRBV12-4 . CASSTGTLQETQYF
TRBJ1-2 TRBV11-2 . CATGPQGGYYGYTF
TRBJ2-1 TRBV11-1 . CASSFGLALTYNEQFF
TRBJ2-7 TRBV20-1 few CSARDRGKSVRKQYF
TRBJ2-4 TRBV20-1 . CSARGLVGGRENIQYF
TRBJ2-7 TRBV3-1 few CASSQVPSGGGEQYF
TRBJ1-1 TRBV24-1 few CATSDFQLREAFF
TRBJ2-5 TRBV3-1 few CASSQGGFSGKETQYF
TRBJ2-7 TRBV5-1 few CASSGGLAANEQYF
TRBJ1-2 TRBV9 few CASSVDEGNYGYTF
TRBJ1-6 TRBV5-1 . CASSSGSRGNNSPLHF
TRBJ1-6 TRBV18 . CASSPDPNSLLHF
TRBJ2-3 TRBV6-5 . CASALQGSDTQYF
TRBJ2-6 TRBV27 . CASSLTGRLAGANVLTF
. TRBV7-9 . CASSLSLAGVLDEQYF
TRBJ2-3 TRBV21-1 . CASSEGTGGHHRYAYF
TRBJ1-2 TRBV27 . CASSLNGRRNHGYTF
TRBJ2-7 TRBV13 once CASRARGSYEQYF
TRBJ2-3 TRBV5-1 . CASSLDLAGTDTQYF
TRBJ2-3 TRBV6-5 . CASSYSKSGRASYAYF
. TRBV9 . CASSVFLGDEQYF
TRBJ2-1 TRBV27 . CASIPGPLNNEQFF
TRBJ2-1 TRBV20-1 . CSASGVGGSENEQFF
TRBJ2-3 TRBV24-1 few CATSDFPRHRYAYF
. TRBV2 once CASGRKGNIQYF
. TRBV29-1 . CSVLAPGPTSYEQYF
TRBJ2-3 TRBV5-1 many CASSLGTVTDTQYF
TRBJ2-3 TRBV7-3 . CASSPGTGRTDTQNF
. TRBV11-2 . CASSLQGGPSPYEQYF
TRBJ2-7 TRBV9 few CASSTSSGFVYEQYF
TRBJ1-2 TRBV12-3/TRBV12-4 few CASSLAVWETNYGYTF
TRBJ2-5 TRBV20-1 . CSARDANFPTQYF
TRBJ2-7 TRBV28 . CASTPSGTGVEEQYF
TRBJ2-7 TRBV20-1 . CSARDPGRDEQYF
TRBJ2-1 TRBV29-1 once CSVHPGGGILNEQFF
TRBJ1-5 TRBV27 . CASRRQGADQPQHF
TRBJ2-2 TRBV6-1 once CASSRLLGQGNTGELFF